This T cell receptor beta chain comes out of a study of blood T cell repertoires in COVID-19. Background on the study: Material from acute and convalescent COVID-19 was sourced from the United States, Italy and Spain. PBMCs, B-cell-depleted T cells, or T cells provided the cDNA or gDNA that made up the material.

As handled by the study authors: Using reference gene primer amplification, nucleated cell counts were estimated. Repertoires were generated with immunoSEQ multiplex PCR, while TCRdb's copy carries only in-frame clones and drops some. That table furnishes V, J and clone size, whereas the DNA furnished D and trimming. The sample shows 45,000 to 60,000 clones, 84% of them seen only once. This clone was recorded a few times. CDR1 and CDR2 (germline): LGHDT, YNNKEL (reference sequence). CDR3 length: 15 amino acids. With 4 bases removed from V and 2 bases from J, the gap between germline ends came to 14 bases.

Input material: peripheral blood. The gene calls are TRBV3-1 (or the pseudogene TRBV3-2) and TRBJ1-1; D is perhaps TRBD1 (6 bases). This TCR was recovered from a man aged 50 or older with acute or convalescent COVID-19. The CDR3 bases are TGTGCCAGCAGCCGGAACAGGGCGAGCAACACTGAAGCTTTCTTT. Its translation is CASSRNRASNTEAFF.